Ten or more counts support the clone carrying this T cell receptor (beta chain). The entry originates in a study of T-cell reconstitution after alpha-beta-depleted transplantation in children. Researchers prepared the TCRbeta library using unique molecular identifiers, the study reports. One entry per CDR3 protein results from TCRdb running MiXCR on the PCR reads. The repertoire holds around 500,000 distinct CDR3 sequences, with 9.5% to 15% as singletons. The starting material was PBMCs from the stem cell graft donor, obtained from the stem cell graft. The clonotype originates from a human donor who donated a stem cell graft to a child with combined immunodeficiency.

The CDR3 sequence is CASSSYPLEGSYNEQFF. CDR3 sequence (DNA): TGCGCCAGCAGCTCGTACCCATTAGAGGGGTCCTACAATGAGCAGTTCTTC. This chain joins TRBV5-1 and TRBJ2-1; D may be TRBD1 or TRBD2 (5 bases each). V lost 3 bases to trimming and J lost 1 base, with 17 bases between them. The CDR3 has 17 amino acids. Germline CDR1 reads SGHRS; CDR2 reads YFSETQ.